The next 8 T cell receptor beta chains were all read from a single sample in a study of response to subunit inactivated influenza vaccine. One entry per CDR3 protein, called by TCRdb with MiXCR from the RT-PCR reads. The data hold around 480,000 distinct CDR3 sequences, with about a tenth observed a single time. The source material was PBMCs from blood, sampled 45 days after vaccination. These receptors were obtained from a man aged 50 to 60 who received an inactivated influenza vaccine.

V usage is TRBV4-1 and J usage is TRBJ2-5; no reliable D call. Germline CDR1 MGHRA, CDR2 YSYEKL. V was shortened by 3 bases and J by 6 bases, with 11 bases between the two germline ends. This CDR3 has 13 amino acids. CDR3 sequence: CASSQTNSQTQYF. The CDR3 DNA reads TGCGCCAGCAGCCAGACAAATTCCCAGACCCAGTACTTC.

This clonotype was counted between two and nine times. The V gene is TRBV2, the J gene TRBJ2-5, with 7 bases aligning to TRBD1. From germline, CDR1 is SNHLY and CDR2 FYNNEI. This CDR3 has 13 residues. After removal of 6 bases from V and 2 bases from J, the junction contained 3 bases not matched to a gene. For the CDR3, the DNA is TGTGCCAGCAGGGGGACAGAGCAAGAGACCCAGTACTTC. Translated: CASRGTEQETQYF.

The chain recombines TRBV6-1 with TRBJ2-2; 10 bases are shared with TRBD2. Germline CDR1 MNHNS, CDR2 SASEGT. Unmatched junction bases numbered 5, after V lost 6 bases and J lost 7 bases. CDR3 size: 14 residues. CDR3 region: CASSSGRAVGELFF. CDR3 DNA: TGTGCCAGCAGCAGCGGGAGGGCCGTCGGGGAGCTGTTTTTT.

The chain links TRBV25-1 to TRBJ2-7, with 7 bases identical to TRBD1. Germline V gene data show CDR1 as MGHDK and CDR2 as SYGVNS. This CDR3 is 13 amino acids long. The J segment lost 6 bases and the V segment lost 1 base, leaving 3 bases of the junction unmatched. This CDR3 is CASSEWDSSEQYF. The CDR3 DNA follows: TGTGCCAGCAGTGAATGGGACAGTTCCGAGCAGTACTTC.

This clonotype has ten or more counts. V gene TRBV14 combines with J gene TRBJ2-1; the D is unclear. CDR3 length: 13 amino acids. CDR1 is SGHDN and CDR2 is FVKESK in the germline V gene. Trimming left V 4 bases short and J 9 bases short, with 13 bases between. The chain's CDR3 is CASSPHEDGEQFF. The CDR3 DNA sequence: TGTGCCAGCAGCCCGCATGAGGATGGTGAGCAGTTCTTC. Based on the CDR3 plus reference TRBV14 and TRBJ2-1, the full variable domain is EAGVTQFPSHSVIEKGQTVTLRCDPISGHDNLYWYRRVMGKEIKFLLHFVKESKQDESGMPNNRFLAERTGGTYSTLKVQPAELEDSGVYFCASSPHEDGEQFFGPGTRLTVL.

The sample holds a few counts of this clonotype. The rearrangement links TRBV2 to TRBJ2-7; a weak D match, TRBD2 (6 bases). The CDR3 sequence is 14 residues long. Germline V gene data show CDR1 as SNHLY and CDR2 as FYNNEI. Trimming removed 6 bases at V and 2 bases at J, with 14 bases between. CDR3 DNA sequence: TGTGCCAGCAGCCAGACTAGTCGGGCCTACGAGCAGTACTTC. Translation gives CASSQTSRAYEQYF.

The V gene is TRBV2, the J gene TRBJ2-4, with 13 bases identical to TRBD2. Germline V lookup: CDR1 SNHLY, CDR2 FYNNEI. With 6 bases clipped from V and 2 bases from J, the junction kept 4 bases outside the gene matches. The CDR3 extends over 16 amino acids. CDR3 in amino acids: CASRRGLAGPKNIQYF. The CDR3 DNA reads as TGTGCCAGCAGACGGGGACTAGCGGGGCCCAAAAACATTCAGTACTTC.

There are many counts of this clonotype. The rearrangement links TRBV6-5 to TRBJ1-1, with TRBD1 as a possible D gene (5 bases). CDR1 is MNHEY and CDR2 is SVGAGI in the germline V gene. The V end lost 5 bases, the J end lost 3 bases, and 19 bases lay between the germline ends. The CDR3 covers 16 residues. The CDR3 bases are TGTGCCAGCAGTCACCTGGGGGGGAGGGCGGACACTGAAGCTTTCTTT. It translates to CASSHLGGRADTEAFF.